Sequencing of this TCR beta chain was carried out in a study of cytomegalovirus exposure and HLA in healthy donors. Despite likely unrecorded immune exposures, the donors were nominally healthy at the time of sampling. PCR amplification relied on 60 Vbeta primers (plus 13 Jbeta primers). Generated by immunoSEQ multiplex PCR, the TCRdb table keeps only in-frame clones and is missing some. The repertoire holds about 120,000 clones, 70% to 80% seen once, with approximately 10% in the top ten. Of note for this clone: Its antigen is currently unknown.

CDR3 length: 13 amino acids. The germline V gene has CDR1 KGHSH and CDR2 LQKENI. Trimming at V came to 5 bases and at J to 3 bases, leaving 4 bases not matched to a gene. Notes on the study in general: Among the CMV-associated chains, three were confirmed in vitro as specific for CMV antigens. Reported findings show TCR beta sequences accurately forecast HLA-A and HLA-B alleles in most subjects.

The clonotype comes from a woman between 45 and 65 years old in good health and CMV-seropositive. V is TRBV18 and J is TRBJ2-7; 7 positions agree with TRBD1. Sample: PBMCs. CDR3 loop: CASSRDSNYEQYF. CDR3 bases: TGTGCCAGCTCAAGGGACAGTAACTACGAGCAGTACTTC.